This T cell receptor beta chain came from a study of blood T cells in healthy people across ages. Combining a sample-barcoded 5' primer with a J-beta primer mix, a second PCR ran for 7 to 11 cycles. A template-switch adaptor that had 12 random nucleotides put a tag on each cDNA molecule. Every sample produced at least 3 million CDR3-containing paired-end reads. One entry per CDR3 protein, called by TCRdb with MiXCR from the 5' RACE reads. Here the sample spans 700,000 to 950,000 distinct CDR3 sequences, about 40% being singletons. This CDR3 has 16 residues. Trimming stripped 4 bases from V and 8 bases from J, with 22 bases between. The germline V gene has CDR1 SGDLS and CDR2 YYNGEE. There were at least 6 micrograms of total RNA extracted from every sample.

The sample was blood. This chain joins TRBV9 and TRBJ2-1; D is tentatively TRBD1 or TRBD2 (5 bases each). The receptor was derived from a woman aged 55 to 70 in good health. The CDR3, as DNA: TGTGCCAGCAGCCCCCGGCCGGGACGCCCTTTGGATGAGCAGTTCTTC. This encodes CASSPRPGRPLDEQFF. Complete variable domain (other parts from reference TRBV9 and TRBJ2-1): DSGVTQTPKHLITATGQRVTLRCSPRSGDLSVYWYQQSLDQGLQFLIQYYNGEERAKGNILERFSAQQFPDLHSELNLSSLELGDSALYFCASSPRPGRPLDEQFFGPGTRLTVL.